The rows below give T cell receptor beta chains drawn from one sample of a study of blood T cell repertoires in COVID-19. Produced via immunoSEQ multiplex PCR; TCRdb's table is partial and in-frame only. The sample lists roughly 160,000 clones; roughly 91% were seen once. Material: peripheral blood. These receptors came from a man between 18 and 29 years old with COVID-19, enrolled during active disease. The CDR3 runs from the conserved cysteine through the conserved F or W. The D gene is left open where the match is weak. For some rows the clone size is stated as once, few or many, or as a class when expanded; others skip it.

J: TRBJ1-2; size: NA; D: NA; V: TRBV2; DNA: TGTGCCAGCAGTGAATGGGCAGGGACAAGTAACTATGGCTACACCTTC; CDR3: CASSEWAGTSNYGYTF
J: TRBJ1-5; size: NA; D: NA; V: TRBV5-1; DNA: TGCGCCAGCAGCTTGGCCCCGGGAGGGAAGAACAATCAGCCCCAGCATTTT; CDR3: CASSLAPGGKNNQPQHF
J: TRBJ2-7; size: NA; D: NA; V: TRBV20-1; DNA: TGCAGTGCTAGAGCTAGCAGCGAGCAGTACTTC; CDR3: CSARASSEQYF
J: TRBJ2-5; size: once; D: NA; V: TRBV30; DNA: TGTGCCTGGAACGCGGGCCTTCAAGAGACCCAGTACTTC; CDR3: CAWNAGLQETQYF
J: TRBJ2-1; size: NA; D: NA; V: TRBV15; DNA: TGTGCCACCAGCAGAGATCTAGGTAGAATCTCCTACAATGAGCAGTTCTTC; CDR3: CATSRDLGRISYNEQFF
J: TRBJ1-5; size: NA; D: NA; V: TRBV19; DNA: TGTGCCAGTAGACTGGGCAATCAGCCCCAGCATTTT; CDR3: CASRLGNQPQHF
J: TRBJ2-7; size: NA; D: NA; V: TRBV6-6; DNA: TGTGCCAGCAGTCCTAACTACGAGCAGTACTTC; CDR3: CASSPNYEQYF
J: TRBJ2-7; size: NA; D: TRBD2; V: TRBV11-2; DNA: TGTGCCAGCAGCTTAGCTAGCGGGAGAGCCTACGAGCAGTACTTC; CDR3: CASSLASGRAYEQYF
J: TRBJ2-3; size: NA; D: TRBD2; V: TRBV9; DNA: TGTGCCAGCAGCGTAGGCGGGAGAAGAGATACGCAGTATTTT; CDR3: CASSVGGRRDTQYF
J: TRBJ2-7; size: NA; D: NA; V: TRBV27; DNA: TGTGCCAGCAGTTGGAAGCGTGGAACCTACGAGCAGTACTTC; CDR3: CASSWKRGTYEQYF
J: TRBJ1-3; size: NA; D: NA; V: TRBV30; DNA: TGTGCCTGGAGTGTTCGGGTTGACACCATATATTTT; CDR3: CAWSVRVDTIYF
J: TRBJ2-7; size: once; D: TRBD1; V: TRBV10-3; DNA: TGTGCCATCAGAGCGGGACAGGGGGCTAGCCTCTACGAGCAGTACTTC; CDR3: CAIRAGQGASLYEQYF
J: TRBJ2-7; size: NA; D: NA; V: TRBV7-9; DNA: TGTGCCAGCAGCTTTCCCACAGACTACGAGCAGTACTTC; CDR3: CASSFPTDYEQYF
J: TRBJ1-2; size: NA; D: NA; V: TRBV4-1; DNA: TGCGCCAGCAGCCAAGTGGGGGGGGCTGATGGCTACACCTTC; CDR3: CASSQVGGADGYTF
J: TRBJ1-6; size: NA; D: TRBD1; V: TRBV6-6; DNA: TGTGCCAGCATAGACAGGGTGGCCTTATCACCCCTCCACTTT; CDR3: CASIDRVALSPLHF
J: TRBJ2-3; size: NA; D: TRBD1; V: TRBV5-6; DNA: TGTGCCAGCAGCTATGGGACAGGGCTGGGTACGCAGTATTTT; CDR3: CASSYGTGLGTQYF
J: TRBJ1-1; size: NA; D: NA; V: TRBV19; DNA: TGTGCCAGTAGTAACCTAGGGGCAGGGGTTAAAGGGACTGAAGCTTTCTTT; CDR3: CASSNLGAGVKGTEAFF
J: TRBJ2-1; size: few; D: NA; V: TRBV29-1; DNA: TGCAGCGTTGACCGGGGTGAGCAGTTCTTC; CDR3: CSVDRGEQFF
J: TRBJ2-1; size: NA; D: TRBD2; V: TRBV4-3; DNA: TGCGCCAGCAGCCCCTTAGCGGGGCCGACAAATGAGCAGTTCTTC; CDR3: CASSPLAGPTNEQFF
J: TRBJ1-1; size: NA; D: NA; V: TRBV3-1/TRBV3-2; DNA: TGTGCCAGCAGCCCCCGAAGCGACAGCTGGACTGAAGCTTTCTTT; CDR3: CASSPRSDSWTEAFF
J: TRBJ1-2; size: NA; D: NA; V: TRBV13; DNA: TGTGCCAGCAGCTCGACCGGGAGGCGTGGCTACACCTTC; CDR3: CASSSTGRRGYTF
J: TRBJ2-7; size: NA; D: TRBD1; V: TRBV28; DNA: TGTGCCAGCAGCCTTAGGACAGGGAGGTACGAGCAGTACTTC; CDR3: CASSLRTGRYEQYF
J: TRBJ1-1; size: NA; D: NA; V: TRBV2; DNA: TGTGCCAGCAGGGTACAGAACATGAACACTGAAGCTTTCTTT; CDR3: CASRVQNMNTEAFF
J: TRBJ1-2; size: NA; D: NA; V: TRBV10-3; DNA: TGTGCCATCAGTTCTACCAGGGAGGGGGATGGCTACACCTTC; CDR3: CAISSTREGDGYTF
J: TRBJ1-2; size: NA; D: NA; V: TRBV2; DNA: TGTGCCAGCAGTGAAAGGGGTTATGGCTACACCTTC; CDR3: CASSERGYGYTF
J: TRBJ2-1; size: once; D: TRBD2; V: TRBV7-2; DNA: TGTGCCAGCCCAGGACTAGCGGGAGCCAATGAGCAGTTCTTC; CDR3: CASPGLAGANEQFF
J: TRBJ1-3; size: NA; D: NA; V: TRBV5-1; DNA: TGCGCCAGCAGTATAGGGAGCTCTGGAAACACCATATATTTT; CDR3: CASSIGSSGNTIYF
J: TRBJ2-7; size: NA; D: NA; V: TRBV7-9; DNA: TGTGCCAGCAGCTCCAAGGGGTCTCTAGGATCCCCCTACGAGCAGTACTTC; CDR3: CASSSKGSLGSPYEQYF
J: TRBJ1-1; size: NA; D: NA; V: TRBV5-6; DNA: TGTGCCAGCAGCCGGGGGAGCACTGAAGCTTTCTTT; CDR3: CASSRGSTEAFF
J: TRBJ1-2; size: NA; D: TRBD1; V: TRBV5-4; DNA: TGTGCCAGCAGCTTCGGACAGGGCGGCTACACCTTC; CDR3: CASSFGQGGYTF
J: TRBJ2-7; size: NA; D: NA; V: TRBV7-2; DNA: TGTGCCAGCGCCGGGGGGCGGGCTAGCTCCTACGAGCAGTACTTC; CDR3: CASAGGRASSYEQYF